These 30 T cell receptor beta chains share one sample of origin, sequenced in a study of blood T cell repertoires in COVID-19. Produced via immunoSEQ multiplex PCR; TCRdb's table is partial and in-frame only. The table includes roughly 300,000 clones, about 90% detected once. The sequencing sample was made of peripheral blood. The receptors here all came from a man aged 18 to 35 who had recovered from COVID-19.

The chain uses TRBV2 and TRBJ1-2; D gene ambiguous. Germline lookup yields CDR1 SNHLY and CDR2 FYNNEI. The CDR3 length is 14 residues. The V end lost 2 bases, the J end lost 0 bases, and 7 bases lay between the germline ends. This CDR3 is CASSENSPNYGYTF. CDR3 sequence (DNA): TGTGCCAGCAGTGAAAACAGCCCTAACTATGGCTACACCTTC.

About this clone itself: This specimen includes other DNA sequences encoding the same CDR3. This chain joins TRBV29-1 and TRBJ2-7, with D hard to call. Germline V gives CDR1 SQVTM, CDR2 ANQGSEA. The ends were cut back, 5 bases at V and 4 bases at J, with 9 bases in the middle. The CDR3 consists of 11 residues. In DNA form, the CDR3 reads TGCAGCGTTCGAGGCGATTACGAGCAGTACTTC. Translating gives CSVRGDYEQYF.

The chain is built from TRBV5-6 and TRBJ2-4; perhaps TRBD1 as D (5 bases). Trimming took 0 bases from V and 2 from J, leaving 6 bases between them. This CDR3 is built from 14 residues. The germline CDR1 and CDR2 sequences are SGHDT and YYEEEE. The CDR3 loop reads CASSLAGSKNIQYF. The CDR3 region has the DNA TGTGCCAGCAGCTTGGCAGGGTCCAAAAACATTCAGTACTTC.

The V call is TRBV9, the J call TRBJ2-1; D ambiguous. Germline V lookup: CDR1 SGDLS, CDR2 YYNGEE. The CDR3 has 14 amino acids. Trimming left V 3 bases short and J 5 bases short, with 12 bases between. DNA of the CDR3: TGTGCCAGCAGCGGCAAACCCGCGCACAATGAGCAGTTCTTC. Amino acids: CASSGKPAHNEQFF.

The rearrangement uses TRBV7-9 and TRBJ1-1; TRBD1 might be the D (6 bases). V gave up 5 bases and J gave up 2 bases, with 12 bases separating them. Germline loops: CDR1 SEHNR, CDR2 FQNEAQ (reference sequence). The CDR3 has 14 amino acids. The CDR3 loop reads CASSAPRGNTEAFF. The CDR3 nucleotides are TGTGCCAGCAGCGCCCCCAGGGGAAACACTGAAGCTTTCTTT.

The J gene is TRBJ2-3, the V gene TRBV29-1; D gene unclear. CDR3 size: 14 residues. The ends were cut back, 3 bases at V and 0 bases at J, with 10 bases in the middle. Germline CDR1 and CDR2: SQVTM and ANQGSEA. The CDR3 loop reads CSVDEKTSTDTQYF. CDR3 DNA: TGCAGCGTTGATGAGAAGACTAGCACAGATACGCAGTATTTT.

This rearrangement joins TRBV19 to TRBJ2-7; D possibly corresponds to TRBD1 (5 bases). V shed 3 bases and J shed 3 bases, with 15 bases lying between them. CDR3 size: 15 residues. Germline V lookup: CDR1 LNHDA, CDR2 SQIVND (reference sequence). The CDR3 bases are TGTGCCAGTAGTATCGGCCAGGGTCCCTACTACGAGCAGTACTTC. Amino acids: CASSIGQGPYYEQYF.

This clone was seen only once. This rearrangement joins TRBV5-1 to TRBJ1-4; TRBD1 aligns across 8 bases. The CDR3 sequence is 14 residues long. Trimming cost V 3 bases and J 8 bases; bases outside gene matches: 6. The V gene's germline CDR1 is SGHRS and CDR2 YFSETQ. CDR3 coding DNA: TGCGCCAGCAGCTCGACAGGGGTTAGCGAAAAACTGTTTTTT. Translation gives CASSSTGVSEKLFF.

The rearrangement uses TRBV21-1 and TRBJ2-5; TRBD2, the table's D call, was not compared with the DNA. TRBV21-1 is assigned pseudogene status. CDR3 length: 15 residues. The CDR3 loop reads CASSTRGPGGKTQYF. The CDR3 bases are TGTGCCAGCAGCACTAGGGGCCCCGGGGGAAAGACCCAGTACTTC.

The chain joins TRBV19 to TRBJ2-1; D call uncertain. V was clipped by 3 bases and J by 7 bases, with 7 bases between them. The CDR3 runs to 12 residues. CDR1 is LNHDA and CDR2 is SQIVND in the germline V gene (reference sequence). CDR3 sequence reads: CASSISSNEQFF. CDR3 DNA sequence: TGTGCCAGTAGTATTAGTTCGAATGAGCAGTTCTTC.

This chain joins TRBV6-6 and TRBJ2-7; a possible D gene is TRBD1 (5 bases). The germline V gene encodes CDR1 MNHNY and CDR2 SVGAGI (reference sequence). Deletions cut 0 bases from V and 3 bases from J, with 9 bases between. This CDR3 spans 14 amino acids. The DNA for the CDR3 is TGTGCCAGCAGTTACTCAGCAGGGCGCTACGAGCAGTACTTC. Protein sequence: CASSYSAGRYEQYF.

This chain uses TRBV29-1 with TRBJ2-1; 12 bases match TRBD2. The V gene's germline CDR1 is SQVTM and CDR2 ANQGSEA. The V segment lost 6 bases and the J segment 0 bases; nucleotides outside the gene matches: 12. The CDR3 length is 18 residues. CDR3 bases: TGCAGCGTGGTGACTAGCGGGGGCCGAAAAAGCTCCTACAATGAGCAGTTCTTC. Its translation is CSVVTSGGRKSSYNEQFF.

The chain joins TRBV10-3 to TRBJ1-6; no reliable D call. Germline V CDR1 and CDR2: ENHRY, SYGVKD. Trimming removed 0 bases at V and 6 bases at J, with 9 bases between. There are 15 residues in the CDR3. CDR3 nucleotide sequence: TGTGCCATCAGTGAGTCGCGGCAGACTAATTCACCCCTCCACTTT. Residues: CAISESRQTNSPLHF.

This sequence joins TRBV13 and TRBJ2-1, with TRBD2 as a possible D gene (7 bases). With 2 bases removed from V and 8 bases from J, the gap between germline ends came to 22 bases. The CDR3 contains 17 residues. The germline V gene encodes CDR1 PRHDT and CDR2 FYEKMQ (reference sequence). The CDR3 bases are TGTGCCAGCAGCTTAAATCGGGGCGGGGGCCGAAGGTATGAGCAGTTCTTC. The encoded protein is CASSLNRGGGRRYEQFF.

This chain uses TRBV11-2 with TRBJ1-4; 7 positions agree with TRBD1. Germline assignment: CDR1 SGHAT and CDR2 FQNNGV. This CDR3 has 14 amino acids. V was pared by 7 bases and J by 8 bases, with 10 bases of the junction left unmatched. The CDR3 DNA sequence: TGTGCCAGCACCCGAGACCTGACAGGGGAAAAACTGTTTTTT. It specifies CASTRDLTGEKLFF.

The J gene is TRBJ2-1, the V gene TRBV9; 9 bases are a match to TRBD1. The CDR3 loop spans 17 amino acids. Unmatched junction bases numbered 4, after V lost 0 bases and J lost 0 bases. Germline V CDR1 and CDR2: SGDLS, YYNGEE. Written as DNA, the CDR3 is TGTGCCAGCAGCGTAGGACAGGGGGTTATCTCCTACAATGAGCAGTTCTTC. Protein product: CASSVGQGVISYNEQFF.

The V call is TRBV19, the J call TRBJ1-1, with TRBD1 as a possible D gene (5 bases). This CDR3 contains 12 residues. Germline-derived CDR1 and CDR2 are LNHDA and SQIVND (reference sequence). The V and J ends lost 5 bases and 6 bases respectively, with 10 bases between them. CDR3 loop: CASSPWGAEAFF. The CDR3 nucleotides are TGTGCCAGTAGTCCTTGGGGGGCTGAAGCTTTCTTT. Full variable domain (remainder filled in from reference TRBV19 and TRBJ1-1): DGGITQSPKYLFRKEGQNVTLSCEQNLNHDAMYWYRQDPGQGLRLIYYSQIVNDFQKGDIAEGYSVSREKKESFPLTVTSAQKNPTAFYLCASSPWGAEAFFGQGTRLTVV.

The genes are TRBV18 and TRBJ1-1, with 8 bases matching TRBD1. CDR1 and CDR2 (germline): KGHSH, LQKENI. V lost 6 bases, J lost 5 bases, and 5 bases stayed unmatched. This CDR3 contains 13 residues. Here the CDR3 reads CASSFDRGTEAFF. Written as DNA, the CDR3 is TGTGCCAGCTCCTTCGACAGGGGTACTGAAGCTTTCTTT.

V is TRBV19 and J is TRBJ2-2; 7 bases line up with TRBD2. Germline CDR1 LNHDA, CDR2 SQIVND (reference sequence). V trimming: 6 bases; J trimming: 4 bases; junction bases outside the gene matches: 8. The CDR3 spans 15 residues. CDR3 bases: TGTGCCAGTAGCCCCGAACTAGCGTCCACCGGGGAGCTGTTTTTT. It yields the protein CASSPELASTGELFF.

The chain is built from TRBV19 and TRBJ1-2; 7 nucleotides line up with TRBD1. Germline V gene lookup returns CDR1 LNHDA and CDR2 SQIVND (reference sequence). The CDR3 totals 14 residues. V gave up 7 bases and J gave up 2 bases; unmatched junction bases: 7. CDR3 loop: CASTPGGGNYGYTF. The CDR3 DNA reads TGTGCCAGTACTCCGGGAGGGGGCAACTATGGCTACACCTTC.

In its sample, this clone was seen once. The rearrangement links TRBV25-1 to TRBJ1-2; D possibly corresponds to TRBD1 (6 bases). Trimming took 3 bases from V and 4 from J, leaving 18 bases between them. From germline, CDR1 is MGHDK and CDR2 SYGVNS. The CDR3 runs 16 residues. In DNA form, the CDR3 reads TGTGCCAGCAGTGACCCCTTGCTGGGGGCTGCCTATGGCTACACCTTC. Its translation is CASSDPLLGAAYGYTF.

The CDR3 DNA reads TGTGCCAGCAGCCGACCTCGGGCAGATACGCAGTATTTT. It codes for CASSRPRADTQYF. The chain is built from TRBV5-8 and TRBJ2-3; no reliable D call. CDR3 length equals 13 residues. Between the trimmed V and J ends, which lost 4 bases and 4 bases, there was a span of 10 bases. Germline V lookup: CDR1 SGHTS, CDR2 YDEGEE.

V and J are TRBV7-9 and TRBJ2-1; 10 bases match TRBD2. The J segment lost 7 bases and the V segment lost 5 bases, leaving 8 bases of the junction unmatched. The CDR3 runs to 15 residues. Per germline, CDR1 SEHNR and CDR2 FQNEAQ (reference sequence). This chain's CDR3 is CASSLASGSWNEQFF. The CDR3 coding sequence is TGTGCCAGCAGCCTGGCTAGCGGGAGCTGGAATGAGCAGTTCTTC. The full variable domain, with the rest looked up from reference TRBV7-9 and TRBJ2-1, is DTGVSQNPRHKITKRGQNVTFRCDPISEHNRLYWYRQTLGQGPEFLTYFQNEAQLEKSRLLSDRFSAERPKGSFSTLEIQRTEQGDSAMYLCASSLASGSWNEQFFGPGTRLTVL.

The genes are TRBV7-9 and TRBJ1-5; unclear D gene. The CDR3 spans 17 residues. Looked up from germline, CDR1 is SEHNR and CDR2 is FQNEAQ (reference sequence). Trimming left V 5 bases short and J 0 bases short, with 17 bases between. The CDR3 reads CASSLGSSGYSNQPQHF. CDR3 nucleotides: TGTGCCAGCAGCCTAGGGAGTTCCGGATATAGCAATCAGCCCCAGCATTTT.

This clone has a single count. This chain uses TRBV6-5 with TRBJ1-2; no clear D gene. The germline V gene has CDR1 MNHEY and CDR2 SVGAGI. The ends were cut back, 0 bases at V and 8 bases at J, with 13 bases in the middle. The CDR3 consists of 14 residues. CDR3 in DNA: TGTGCCAGCAGTTACTCGGCGACTAAACCGGGCTACACCTTC. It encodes CASSYSATKPGYTF.

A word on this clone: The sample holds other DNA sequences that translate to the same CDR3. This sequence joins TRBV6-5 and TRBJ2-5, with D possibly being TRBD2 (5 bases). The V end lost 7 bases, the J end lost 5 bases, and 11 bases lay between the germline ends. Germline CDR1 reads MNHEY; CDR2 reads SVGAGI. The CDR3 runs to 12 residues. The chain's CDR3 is CASTTTGETQYF. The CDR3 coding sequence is TGTGCCAGCACCACGACGGGGGAGACCCAGTACTTC.

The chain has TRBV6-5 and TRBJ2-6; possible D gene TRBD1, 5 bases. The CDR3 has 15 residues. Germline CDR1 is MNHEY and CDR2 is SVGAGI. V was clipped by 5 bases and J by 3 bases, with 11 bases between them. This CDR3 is CASSPPGLGANVLTF. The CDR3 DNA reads TGTGCCAGCAGTCCACCAGGGCTTGGGGCCAACGTCCTGACTTTC.

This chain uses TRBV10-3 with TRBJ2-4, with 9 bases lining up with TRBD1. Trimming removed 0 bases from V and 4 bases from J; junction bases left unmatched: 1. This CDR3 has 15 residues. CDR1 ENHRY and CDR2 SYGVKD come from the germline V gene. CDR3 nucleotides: TGTGCCATCAGTGAGTCGACAGGGGGGAAAAACATTCAGTACTTC. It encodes CAISESTGGKNIQYF.

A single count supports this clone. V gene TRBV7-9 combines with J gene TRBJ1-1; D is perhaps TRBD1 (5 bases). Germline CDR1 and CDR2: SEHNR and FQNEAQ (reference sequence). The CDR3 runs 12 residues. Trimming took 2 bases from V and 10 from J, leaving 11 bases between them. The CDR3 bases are TGTGCCAGCAGCTTATGGGGGGATACAGCTTTCTTT. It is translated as CASSLWGDTAFF.

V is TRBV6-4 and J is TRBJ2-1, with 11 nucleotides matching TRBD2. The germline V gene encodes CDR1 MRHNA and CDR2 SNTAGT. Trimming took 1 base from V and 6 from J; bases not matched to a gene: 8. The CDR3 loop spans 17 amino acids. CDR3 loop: CASSDWILAGVFNEQFF. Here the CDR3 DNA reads TGTGCCAGCAGTGACTGGATACTAGCGGGAGTTTTCAATGAGCAGTTCTTC.